This T cell receptor (beta chain) originates from a study of blood T cell repertoires in COVID-19. Method: immunoSEQ multiplex PCR; TCRdb's copy keeps in-frame clones and lacks some. The sample gives roughly 140,000 clones, 75% to 85% of which show up once; roughly 4.3% is in the top ten. This clone was counted a few times. Germline-derived CDR1 and CDR2 are DFQATT and SNEGSKA (reference sequence). The junction had 5 bases not matched to a gene; V was cut back by 6 bases and J by 8 bases. CDR3 length equals 11 residues. The rearrangement uses TRBV20-1 and TRBJ1-2; 8 positions match TRBD1. The clonotype was recovered from a man in his 60s with acute or convalescent COVID-19. Sequenced sample: peripheral blood. The CDR3 is CSARTGMGYTF. The CDR3 DNA is TGCAGTGCGAGGACAGGGATGGGCTACACCTTC.